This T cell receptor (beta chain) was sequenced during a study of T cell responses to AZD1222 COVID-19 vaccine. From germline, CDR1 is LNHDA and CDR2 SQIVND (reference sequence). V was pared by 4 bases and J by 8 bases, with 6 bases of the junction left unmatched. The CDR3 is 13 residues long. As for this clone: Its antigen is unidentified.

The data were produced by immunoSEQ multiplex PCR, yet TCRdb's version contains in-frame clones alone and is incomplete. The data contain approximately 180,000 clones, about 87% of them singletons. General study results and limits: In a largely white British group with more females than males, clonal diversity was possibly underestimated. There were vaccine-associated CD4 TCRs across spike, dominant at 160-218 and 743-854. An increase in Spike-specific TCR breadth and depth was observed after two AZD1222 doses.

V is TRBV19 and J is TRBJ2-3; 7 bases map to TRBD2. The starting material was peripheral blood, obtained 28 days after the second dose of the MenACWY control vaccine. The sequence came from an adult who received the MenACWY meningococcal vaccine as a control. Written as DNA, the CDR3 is TGTGCCAGTAGTAAAAGACTAGCAGGTACGCAGTATTTT. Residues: CASSKRLAGTQYF.